This TCR beta chain came from a study of T cell responses to AZD1222 COVID-19 vaccine. Findings of the study overall: Donors were chiefly white British, with a greater number of females, and clonal diversity was perhaps underestimated. Once two AZD1222 doses were given, Spike-specific TCR breadth and depth went up. It was only after the peak T cell response that any repertoires were sampled.

Libraries were prepared by immunoSEQ multiplex PCR; TCRdb keeps only in-frame clonotypes and omits some of them. The sample has about 140,000 clones, and its top ten clones hold roughly 2%. About this clone: Its antigen is unknown.

V was clipped by 5 bases and J by 1 base; unmatched bases: 2. The CDR3 covers 14 residues. Germline V gene sequence: CDR1 MNHEY, CDR2 SVGAGI. The sequencing input was peripheral blood. The origin of this receptor is an adult in good health. The chain has TRBV6-5 and TRBJ1-5; 7 nucleotides agree with TRBD1. The DNA of the CDR3 is TGTGCCAGCAGTCAACAGGGGAGCAATCAGCCCCAGCATTTT. Protein product: CASSQQGSNQPQHF.